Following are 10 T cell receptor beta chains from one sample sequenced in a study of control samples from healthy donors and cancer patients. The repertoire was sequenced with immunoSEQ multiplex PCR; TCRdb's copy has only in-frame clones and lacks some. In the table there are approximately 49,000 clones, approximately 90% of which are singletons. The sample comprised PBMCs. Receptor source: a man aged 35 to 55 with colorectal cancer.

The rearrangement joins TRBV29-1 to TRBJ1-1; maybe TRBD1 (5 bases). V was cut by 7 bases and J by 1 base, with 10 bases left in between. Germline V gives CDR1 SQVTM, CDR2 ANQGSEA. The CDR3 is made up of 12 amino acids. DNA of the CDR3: TGCAGCGGGGGACGGGAGAACACTGAAGCTTTCTTT. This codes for CSGGRENTEAFF.

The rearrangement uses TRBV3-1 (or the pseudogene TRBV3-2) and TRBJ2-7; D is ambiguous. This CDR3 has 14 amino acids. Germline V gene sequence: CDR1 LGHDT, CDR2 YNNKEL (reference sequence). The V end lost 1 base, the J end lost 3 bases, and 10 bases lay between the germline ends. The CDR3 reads CASSQVNGVYEQYF. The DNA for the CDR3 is TGTGCCAGCAGCCAAGTGAATGGGGTCTACGAGCAGTACTTC.

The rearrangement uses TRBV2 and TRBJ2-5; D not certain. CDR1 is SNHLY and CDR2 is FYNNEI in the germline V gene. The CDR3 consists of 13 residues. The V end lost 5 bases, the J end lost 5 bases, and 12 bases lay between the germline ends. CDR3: CASSNINWETQYF. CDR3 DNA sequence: TGTGCCAGCAGTAACATCAACTGGGAGACCCAGTACTTC.

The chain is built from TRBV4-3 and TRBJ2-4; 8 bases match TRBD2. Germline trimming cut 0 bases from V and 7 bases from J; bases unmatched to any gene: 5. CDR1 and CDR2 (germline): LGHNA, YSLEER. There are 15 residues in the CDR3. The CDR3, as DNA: TGCGCCAGCAGCCAAGATGGGATAGCGGGGAACATTCAGTACTTC. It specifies CASSQDGIAGNIQYF.

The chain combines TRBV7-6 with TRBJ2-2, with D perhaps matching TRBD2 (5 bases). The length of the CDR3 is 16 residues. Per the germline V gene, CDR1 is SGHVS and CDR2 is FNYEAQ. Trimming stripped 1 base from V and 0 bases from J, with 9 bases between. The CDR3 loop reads CASSLVLGTNTGELFF. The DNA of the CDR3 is TGTGCCAGCAGCTTAGTTCTCGGGACGAACACCGGGGAGCTGTTTTTT.

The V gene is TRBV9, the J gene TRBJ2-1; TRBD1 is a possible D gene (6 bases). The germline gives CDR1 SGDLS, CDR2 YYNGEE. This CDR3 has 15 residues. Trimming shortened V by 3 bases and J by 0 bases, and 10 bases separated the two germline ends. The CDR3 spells CASSDSRGSYNEQFF. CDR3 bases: TGTGCCAGCAGCGATTCCAGGGGCTCCTACAATGAGCAGTTCTTC. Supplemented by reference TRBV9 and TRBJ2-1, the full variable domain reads DSGVTQTPKHLITATGQRVTLRCSPRSGDLSVYWYQQSLDQGLQFLIQYYNGEERAKGNILERFSAQQFPDLHSELNLSSLELGDSALYFCASSDSRGSYNEQFFGPGTRLTVL.

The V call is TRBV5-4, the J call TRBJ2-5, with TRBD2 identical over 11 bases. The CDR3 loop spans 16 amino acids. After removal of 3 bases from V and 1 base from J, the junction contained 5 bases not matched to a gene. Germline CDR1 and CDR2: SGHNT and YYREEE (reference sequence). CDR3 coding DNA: TGTGCCAGCAGCTCTCGGACTAGCGGGCTCCAAGAGACCCAGTACTTC. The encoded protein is CASSSRTSGLQETQYF.

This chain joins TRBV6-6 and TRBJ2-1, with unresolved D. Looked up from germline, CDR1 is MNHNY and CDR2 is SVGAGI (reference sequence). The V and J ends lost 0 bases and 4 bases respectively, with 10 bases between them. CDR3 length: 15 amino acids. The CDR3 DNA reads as TGTGCCAGCAGTTACTCGAATATGAAGTACAATGAGCAGTTCTTC. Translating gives CASSYSNMKYNEQFF.

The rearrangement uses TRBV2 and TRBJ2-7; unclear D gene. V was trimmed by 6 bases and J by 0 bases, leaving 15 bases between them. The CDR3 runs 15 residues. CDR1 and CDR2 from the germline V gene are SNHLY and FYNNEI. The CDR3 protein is CASRDPRALSYEQYF. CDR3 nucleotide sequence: TGTGCCAGCAGGGATCCTCGCGCCCTCTCCTACGAGCAGTACTTC.

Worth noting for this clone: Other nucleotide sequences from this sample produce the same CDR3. The CDR3 DNA follows: TGTGCCAGCAGTCCGAACACTGAAGCTTTCTTT. This encodes CASSPNTEAFF. This chain joins TRBV28 and TRBJ1-1; unclear D gene. The V gene lost 5 bases and the J gene lost 1 base, with 2 bases spanning the gap. In germline, CDR1 is MDHEN, CDR2 SYDVKM. This CDR3 is built from 11 residues.